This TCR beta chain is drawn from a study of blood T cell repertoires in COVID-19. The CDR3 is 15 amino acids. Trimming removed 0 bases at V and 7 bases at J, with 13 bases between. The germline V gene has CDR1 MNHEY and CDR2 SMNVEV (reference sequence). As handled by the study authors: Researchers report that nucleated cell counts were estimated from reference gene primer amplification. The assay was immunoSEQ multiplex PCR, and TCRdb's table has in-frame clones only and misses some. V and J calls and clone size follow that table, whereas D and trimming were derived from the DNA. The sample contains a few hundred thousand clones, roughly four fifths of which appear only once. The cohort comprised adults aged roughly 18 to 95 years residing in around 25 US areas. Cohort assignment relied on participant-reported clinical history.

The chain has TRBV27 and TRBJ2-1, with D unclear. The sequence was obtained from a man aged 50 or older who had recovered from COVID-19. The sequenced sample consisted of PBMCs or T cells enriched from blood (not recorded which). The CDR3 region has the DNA TGTGCCAGCAGTTTATCGAACCGGGTAGGTAATGAGCAGTTCTTC. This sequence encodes CASSLSNRVGNEQFF.